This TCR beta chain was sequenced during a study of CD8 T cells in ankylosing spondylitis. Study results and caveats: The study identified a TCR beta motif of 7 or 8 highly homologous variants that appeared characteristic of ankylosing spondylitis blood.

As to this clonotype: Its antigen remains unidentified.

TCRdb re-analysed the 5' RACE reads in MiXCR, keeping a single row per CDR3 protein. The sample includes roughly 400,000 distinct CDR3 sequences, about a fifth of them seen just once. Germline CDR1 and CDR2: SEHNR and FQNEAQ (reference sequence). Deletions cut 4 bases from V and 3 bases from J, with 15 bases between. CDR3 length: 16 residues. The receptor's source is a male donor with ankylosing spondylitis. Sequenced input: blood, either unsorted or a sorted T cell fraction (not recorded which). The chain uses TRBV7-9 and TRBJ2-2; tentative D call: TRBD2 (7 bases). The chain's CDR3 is CASSYEGGADTGELFF. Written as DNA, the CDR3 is TGTGCCAGCAGCTACGAGGGGGGGGCCGACACCGGGGAGCTGTTTTTT.